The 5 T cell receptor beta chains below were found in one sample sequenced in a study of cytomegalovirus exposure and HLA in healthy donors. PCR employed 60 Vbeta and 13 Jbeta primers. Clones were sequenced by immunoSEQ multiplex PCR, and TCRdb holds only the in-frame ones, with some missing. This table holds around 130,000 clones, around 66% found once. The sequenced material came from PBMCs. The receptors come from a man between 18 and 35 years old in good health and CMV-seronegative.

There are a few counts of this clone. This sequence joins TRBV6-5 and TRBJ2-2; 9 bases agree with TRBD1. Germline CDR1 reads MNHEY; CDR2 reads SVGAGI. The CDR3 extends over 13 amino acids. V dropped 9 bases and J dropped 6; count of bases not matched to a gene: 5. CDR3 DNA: TGTGCCAGTAAAAGACAGGGGGCCGGGGAGCTGTTTTTT. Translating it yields CASKRQGAGELFF.

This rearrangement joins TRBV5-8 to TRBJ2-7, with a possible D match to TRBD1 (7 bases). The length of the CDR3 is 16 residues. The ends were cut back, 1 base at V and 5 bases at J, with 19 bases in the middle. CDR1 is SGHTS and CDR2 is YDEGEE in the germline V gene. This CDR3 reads CASSLRRGTGVNEQYF. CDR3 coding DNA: TGTGCCAGCAGCTTGCGGCGGGGAACAGGGGTCAACGAGCAGTACTTC.

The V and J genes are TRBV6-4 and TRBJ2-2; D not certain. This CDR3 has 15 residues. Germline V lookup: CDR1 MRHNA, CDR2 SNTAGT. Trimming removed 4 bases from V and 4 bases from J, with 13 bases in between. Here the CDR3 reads CASSARPVRTGELFF. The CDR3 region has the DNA TGTGCCAGCAGTGCCCGCCCGGTTCGCACCGGGGAGCTGTTTTTT.

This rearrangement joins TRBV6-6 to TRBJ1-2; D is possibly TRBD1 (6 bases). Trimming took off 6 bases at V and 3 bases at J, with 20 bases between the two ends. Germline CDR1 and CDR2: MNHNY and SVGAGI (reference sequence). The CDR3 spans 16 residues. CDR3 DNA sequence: TGTGCCAGCAGCGACACCCCCCTTGCAGGGGACTATGGCTACACCTTC. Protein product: CASSDTPLAGDYGYTF.

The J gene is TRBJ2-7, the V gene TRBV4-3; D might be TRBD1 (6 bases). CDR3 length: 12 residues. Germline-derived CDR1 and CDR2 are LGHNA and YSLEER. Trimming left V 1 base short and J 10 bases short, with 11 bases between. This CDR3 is CASSQGKGHQYF. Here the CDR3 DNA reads TGCGCCAGCAGCCAAGGAAAGGGACATCAGTACTTC.